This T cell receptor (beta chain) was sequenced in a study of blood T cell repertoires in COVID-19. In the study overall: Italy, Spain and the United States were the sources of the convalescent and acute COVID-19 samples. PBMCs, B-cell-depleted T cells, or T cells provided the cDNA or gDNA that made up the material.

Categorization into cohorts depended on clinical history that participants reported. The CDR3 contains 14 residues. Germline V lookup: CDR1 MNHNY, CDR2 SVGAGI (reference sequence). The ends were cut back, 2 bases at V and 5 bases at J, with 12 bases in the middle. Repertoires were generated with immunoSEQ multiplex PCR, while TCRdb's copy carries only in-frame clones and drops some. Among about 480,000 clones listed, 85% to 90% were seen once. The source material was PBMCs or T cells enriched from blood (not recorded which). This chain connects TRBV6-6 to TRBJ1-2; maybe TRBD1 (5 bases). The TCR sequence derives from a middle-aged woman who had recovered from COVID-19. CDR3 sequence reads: CASSYGDRPYGYTF. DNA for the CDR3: TGTGCCAGCAGTTACGGTGACAGACCATATGGCTACACCTTC.